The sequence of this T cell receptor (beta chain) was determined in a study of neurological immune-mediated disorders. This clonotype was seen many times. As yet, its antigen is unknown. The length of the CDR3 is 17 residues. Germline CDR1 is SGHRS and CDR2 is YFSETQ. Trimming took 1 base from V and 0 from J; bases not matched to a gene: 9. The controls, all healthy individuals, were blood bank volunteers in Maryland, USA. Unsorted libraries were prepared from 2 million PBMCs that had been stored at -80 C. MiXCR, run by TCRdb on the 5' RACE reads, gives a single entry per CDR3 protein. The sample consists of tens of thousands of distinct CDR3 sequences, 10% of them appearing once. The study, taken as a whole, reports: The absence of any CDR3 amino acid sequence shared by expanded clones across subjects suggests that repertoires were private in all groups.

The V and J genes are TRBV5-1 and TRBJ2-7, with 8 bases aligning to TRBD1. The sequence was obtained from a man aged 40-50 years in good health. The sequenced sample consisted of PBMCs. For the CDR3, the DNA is TGCGCCAGCAGCTTGCAGCAGGGGGCGGAAAGCTCCTACGAGCAGTACTTC. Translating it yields CASSLQQGAESSYEQYF.